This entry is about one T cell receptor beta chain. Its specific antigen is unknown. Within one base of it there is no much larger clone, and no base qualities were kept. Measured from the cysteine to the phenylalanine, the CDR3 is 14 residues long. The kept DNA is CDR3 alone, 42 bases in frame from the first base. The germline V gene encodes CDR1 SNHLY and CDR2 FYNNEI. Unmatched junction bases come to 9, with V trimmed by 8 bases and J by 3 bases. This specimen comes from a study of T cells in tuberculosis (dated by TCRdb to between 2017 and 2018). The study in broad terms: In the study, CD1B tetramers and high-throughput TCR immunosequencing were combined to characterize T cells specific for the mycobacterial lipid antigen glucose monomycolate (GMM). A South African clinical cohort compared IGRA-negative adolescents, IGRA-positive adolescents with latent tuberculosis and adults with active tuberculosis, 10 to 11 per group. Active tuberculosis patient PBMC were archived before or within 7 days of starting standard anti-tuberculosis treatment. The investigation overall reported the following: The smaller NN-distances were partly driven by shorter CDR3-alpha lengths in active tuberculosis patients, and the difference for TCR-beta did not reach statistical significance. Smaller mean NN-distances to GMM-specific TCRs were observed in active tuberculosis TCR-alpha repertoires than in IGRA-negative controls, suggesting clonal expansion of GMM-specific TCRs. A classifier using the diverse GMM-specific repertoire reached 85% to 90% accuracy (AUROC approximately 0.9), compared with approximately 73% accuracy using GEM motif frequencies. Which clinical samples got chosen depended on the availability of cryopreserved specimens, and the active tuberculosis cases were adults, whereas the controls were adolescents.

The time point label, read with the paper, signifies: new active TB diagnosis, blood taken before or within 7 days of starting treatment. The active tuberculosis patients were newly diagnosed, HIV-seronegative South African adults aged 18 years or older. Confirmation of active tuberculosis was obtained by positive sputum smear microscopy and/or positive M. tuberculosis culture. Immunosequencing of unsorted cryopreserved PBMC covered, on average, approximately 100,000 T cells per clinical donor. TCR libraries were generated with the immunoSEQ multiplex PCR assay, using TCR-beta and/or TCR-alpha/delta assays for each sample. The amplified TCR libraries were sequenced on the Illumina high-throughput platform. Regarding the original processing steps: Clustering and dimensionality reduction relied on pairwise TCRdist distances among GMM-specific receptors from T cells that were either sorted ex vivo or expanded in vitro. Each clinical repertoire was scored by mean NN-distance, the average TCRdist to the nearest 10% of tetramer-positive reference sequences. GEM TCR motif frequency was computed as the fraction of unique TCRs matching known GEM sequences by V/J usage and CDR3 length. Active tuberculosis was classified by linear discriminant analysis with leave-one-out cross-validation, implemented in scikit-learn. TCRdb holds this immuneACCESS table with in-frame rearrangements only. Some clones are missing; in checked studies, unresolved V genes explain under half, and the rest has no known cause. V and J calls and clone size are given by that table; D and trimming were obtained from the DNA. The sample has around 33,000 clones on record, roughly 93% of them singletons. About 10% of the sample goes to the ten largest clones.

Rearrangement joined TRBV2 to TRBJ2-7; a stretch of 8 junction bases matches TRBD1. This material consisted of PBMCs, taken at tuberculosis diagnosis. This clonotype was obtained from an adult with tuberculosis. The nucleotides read TGTGCCAGCTATCGTCCCGGACAGGGCTACGAGCAGTACTTC. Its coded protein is CASYRPGQGYEQYF.